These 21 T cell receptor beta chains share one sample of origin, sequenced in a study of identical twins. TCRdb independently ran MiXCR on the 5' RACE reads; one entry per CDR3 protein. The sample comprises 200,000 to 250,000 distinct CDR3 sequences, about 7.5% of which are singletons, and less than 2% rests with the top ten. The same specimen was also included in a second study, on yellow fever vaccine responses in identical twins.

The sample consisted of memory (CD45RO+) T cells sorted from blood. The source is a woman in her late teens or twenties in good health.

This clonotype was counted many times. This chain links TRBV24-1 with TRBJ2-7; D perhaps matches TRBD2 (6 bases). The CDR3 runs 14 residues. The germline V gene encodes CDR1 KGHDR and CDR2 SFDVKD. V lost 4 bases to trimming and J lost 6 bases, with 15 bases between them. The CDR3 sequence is CATSDHRDSSEQYF. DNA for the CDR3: TGTGCCACCAGTGACCACCGGGACTCCAGCGAGCAGTACTTC.

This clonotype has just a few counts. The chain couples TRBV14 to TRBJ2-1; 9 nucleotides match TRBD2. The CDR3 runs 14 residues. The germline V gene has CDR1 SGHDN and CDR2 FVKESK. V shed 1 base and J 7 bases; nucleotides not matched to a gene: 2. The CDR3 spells CASSQVAGVNEQFF. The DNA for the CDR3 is TGTGCCAGCAGCCAAGTAGCGGGAGTTAATGAGCAGTTCTTC.

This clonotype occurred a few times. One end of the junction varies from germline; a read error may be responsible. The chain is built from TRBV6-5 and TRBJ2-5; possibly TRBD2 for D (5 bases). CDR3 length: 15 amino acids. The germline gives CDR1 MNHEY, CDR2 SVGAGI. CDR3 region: CASSDSGSAQETQYF. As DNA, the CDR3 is TGTGCCAGCAGTGACTCGGGGTCAGCTCAAGAGACCCAGTACTTC.

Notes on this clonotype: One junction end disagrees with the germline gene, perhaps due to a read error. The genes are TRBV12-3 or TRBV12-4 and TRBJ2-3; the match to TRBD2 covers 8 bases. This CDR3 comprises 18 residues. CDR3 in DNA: TGTGCCATCAGTTTTCTAGCGGGTATGAGTTTGAGCACAGATACGCAGTATTTT. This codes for CAISFLAGMSLSTDTQYF.

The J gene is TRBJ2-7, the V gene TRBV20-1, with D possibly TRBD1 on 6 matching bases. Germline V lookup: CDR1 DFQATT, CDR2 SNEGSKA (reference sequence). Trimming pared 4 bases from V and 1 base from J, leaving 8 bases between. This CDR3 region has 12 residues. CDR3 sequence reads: CSATGVSYEQYF. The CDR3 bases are TGCAGTGCTACAGGGGTTTCCTACGAGCAGTACTTC.

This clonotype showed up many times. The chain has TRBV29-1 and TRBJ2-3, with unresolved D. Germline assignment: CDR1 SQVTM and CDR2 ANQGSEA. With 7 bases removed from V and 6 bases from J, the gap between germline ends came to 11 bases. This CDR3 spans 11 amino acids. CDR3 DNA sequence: TGCAGCGAAGAGGTGGCCGATACGCAGTATTTT. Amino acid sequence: CSEEVADTQYF.

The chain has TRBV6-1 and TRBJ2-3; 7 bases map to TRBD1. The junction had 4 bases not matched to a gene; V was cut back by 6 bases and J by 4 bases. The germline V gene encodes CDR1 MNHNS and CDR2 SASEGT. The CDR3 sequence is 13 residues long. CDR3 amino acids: CASSDRVSDTQYF. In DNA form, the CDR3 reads TGTGCCAGCAGCGACAGGGTGTCAGATACGCAGTATTTT.

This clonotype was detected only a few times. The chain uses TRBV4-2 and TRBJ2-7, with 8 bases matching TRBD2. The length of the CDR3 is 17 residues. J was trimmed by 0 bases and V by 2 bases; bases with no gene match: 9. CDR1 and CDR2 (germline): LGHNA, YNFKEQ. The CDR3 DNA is TGTGCCAGCAGCCAACATAAAATAGCGGGGAGCTCCTACGAGCAGTACTTC. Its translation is CASSQHKIAGSSYEQYF.

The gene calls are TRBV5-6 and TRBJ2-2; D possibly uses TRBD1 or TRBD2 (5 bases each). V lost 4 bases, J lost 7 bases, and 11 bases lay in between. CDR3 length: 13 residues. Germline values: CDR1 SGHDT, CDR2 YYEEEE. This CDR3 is CASSRDGYGELFF. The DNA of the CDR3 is TGTGCCAGCAGCCGGGACGGCTACGGGGAGCTGTTTTTT.

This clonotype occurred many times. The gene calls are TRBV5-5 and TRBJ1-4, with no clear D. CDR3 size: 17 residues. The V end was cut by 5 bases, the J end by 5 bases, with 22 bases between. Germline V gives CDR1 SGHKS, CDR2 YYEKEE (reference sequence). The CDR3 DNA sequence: TGTGCCAGCAGTTCTATCTTTACACGACACCACAATGAAAAACTGTTTTTT. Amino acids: CASSSIFTRHHNEKLFF.

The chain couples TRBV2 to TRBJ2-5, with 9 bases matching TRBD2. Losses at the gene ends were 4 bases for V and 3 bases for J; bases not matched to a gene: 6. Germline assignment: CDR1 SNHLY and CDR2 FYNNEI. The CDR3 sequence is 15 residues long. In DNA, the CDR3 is TGTGCCAGCAGTGGAGAGCGGGGGGCGGAAGAGACCCAGTACTTC. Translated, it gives CASSGERGAEETQYF.

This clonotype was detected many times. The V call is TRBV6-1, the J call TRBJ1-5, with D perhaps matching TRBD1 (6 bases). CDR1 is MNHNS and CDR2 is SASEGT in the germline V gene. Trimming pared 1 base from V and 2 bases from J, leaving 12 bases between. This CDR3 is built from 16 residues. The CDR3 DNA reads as TGTGCCAGCAGTGAAGAGGGGGGGCAGGGCAATCAGCCCCAGCATTTT. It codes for CASSEEGGQGNQPQHF.

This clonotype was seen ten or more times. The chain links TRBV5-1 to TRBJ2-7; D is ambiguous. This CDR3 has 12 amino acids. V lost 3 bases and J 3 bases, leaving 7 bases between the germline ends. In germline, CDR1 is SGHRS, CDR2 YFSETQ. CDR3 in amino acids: CASSSQGYEQYF. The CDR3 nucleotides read TGCGCCAGCAGCTCCCAAGGCTACGAGCAGTACTTC.

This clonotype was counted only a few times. In DNA, the CDR3 is TGTGCCAGCAGCTTGTGGACAGTCGGAAACACCATATATTTT. It yields the protein CASSLWTVGNTIYF. The chain has TRBV5-6 and TRBJ1-3; a possible D gene is TRBD1 (6 bases). This CDR3 region has 14 residues. The V end lost 1 base, the J end lost 4 bases, and 9 bases lay between the germline ends. Germline lookup yields CDR1 SGHDT and CDR2 YYEEEE.

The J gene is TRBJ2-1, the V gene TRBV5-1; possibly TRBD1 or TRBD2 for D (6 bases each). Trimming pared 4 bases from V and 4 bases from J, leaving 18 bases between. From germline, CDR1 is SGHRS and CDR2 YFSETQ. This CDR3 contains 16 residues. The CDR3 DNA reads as TGCGCCAGCAGCGACGGTTCGGGGGCTGAATACAATGAGCAGTTCTTC. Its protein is CASSDGSGAEYNEQFF.

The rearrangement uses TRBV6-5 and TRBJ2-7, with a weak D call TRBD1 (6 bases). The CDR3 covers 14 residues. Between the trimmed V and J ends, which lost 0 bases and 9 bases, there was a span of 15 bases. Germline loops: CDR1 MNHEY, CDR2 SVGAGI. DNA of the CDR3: TGTGCCAGCAGTTACTCAAGGACAGCGTATGCGCAGTACTTC. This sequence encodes CASSYSRTAYAQYF.

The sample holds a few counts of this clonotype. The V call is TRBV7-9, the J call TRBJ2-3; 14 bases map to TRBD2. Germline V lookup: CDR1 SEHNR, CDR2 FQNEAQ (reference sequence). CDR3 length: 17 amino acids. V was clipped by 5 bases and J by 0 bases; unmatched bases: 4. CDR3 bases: TGTGCCAGCAGCCGGACTAGCGGGGGGACCAGCACAGATACGCAGTATTTT. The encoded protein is CASSRTSGGTSTDTQYF. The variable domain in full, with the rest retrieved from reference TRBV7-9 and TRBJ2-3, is DTGVSQNPRHKITKRGQNVTFRCDPISEHNRLYWYRQTLGQGPEFLTYFQNEAQLEKSRLLSDRFSAERPKGSFSTLEIQRTEQGDSAMYLCASSRTSGGTSTDTQYFGPGTRLTVL.

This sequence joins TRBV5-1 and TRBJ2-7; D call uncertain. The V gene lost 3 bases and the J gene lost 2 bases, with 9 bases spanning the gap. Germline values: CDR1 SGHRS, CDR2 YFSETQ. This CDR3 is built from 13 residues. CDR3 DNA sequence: TGCGCCAGCAGCTCCGGATTTACCTACGAGCAGTACTTC. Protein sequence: CASSSGFTYEQYF.

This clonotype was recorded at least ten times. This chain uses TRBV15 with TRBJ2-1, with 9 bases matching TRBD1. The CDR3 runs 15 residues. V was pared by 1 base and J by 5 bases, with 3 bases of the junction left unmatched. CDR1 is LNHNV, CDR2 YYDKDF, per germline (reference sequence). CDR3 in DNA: TGTGCCACCAGCAGAGTTGGGACAGGGAACAATGAGCAGTTCTTC. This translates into CATSRVGTGNNEQFF.

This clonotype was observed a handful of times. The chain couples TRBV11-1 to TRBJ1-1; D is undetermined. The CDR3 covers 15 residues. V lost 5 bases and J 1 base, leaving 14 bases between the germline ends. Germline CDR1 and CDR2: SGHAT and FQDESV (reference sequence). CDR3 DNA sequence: TGTGCCAGCAGCCCCCCCCCTGCAGGGAACACTGAAGCTTTCTTT. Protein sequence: CASSPPPAGNTEAFF.

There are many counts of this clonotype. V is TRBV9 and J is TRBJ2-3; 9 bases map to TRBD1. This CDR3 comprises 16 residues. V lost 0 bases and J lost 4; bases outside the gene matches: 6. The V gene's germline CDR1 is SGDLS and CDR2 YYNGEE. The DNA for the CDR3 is TGTGCCAGCAGCGTAGTGGGACAGGGTGGCCCAGATACGCAGTATTTT. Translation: CASSVVGQGGPDTQYF.